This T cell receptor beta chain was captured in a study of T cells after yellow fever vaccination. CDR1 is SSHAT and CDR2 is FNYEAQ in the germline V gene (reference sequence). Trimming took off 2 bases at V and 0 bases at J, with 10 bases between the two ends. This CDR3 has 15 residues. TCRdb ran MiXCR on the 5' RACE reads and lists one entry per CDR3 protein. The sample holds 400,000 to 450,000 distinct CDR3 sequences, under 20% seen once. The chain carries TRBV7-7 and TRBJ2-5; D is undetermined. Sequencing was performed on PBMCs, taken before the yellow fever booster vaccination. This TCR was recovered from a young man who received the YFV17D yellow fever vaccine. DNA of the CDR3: TGTGCCAGCAGCTTATCCTCCGCGGACCAAGAGACCCAGTACTTC. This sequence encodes CASSLSSADQETQYF.